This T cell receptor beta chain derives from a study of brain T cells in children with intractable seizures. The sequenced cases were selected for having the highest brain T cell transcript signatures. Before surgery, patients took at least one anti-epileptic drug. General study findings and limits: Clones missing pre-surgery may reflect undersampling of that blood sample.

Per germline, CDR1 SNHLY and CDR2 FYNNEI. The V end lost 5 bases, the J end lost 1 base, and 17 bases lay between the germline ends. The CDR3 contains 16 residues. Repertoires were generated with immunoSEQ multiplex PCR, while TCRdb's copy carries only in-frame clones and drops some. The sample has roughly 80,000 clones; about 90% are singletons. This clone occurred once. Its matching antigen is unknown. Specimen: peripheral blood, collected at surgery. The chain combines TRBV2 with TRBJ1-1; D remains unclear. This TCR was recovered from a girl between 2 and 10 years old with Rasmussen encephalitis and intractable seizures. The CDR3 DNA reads TGTGCCAGCAGTTCGGACGGCTCTCCGTGGAACACTGAAGCTTTCTTT. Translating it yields CASSSDGSPWNTEAFF. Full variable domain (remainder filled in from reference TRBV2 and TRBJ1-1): EPEVTQTPSHQVTQMGQEVILRCVPISNHLYFYWYRQILGQKVEFLVSFYNNEISEKSEIFDDQFSVERPDGSNFTLKIRSTKLEDSAMYFCASSSDGSPWNTEAFFGQGTRLTVV.